This T cell receptor beta chain is drawn from a study of blood T cell repertoires in COVID-19. Assay: immunoSEQ multiplex PCR; the TCRdb copy retains only in-frame clones and omits some. The sample records roughly 70,000 clones, less than 95% being singletons. The CDR3 length is 14 residues. The V end lost 3 bases, the J end lost 6 bases, and 11 bases lay between the germline ends. Looked up from germline, CDR1 is MNHEY and CDR2 is SVGAGI. The chain has TRBV6-5 and TRBJ1-4; D is undetermined. Input material: peripheral blood. The receptor was isolated from a man aged 50 to 60 with COVID-19, enrolled during active disease. CDR3 amino acids: CASSYTQDYEKLFF. For the CDR3, the DNA is TGTGCCAGCAGTTATACCCAGGACTATGAAAAACTGTTTTTT.